The rows below give T cell receptor beta chains drawn from one sample of a study of shared clonotypes between healthy human individuals. The protocol was immunoSEQ multiplex PCR, while the TCRdb copy is restricted to in-frame clones and leaves out a portion. Seen here are 730,000 or so clones, around 72% observed once, and the top ten hold roughly 1.8%. Sequencing was done on a sample of memory CD4+ T cells sorted from blood. Receptors originate from a woman aged 25-40 years in good health. The CDR3 runs from the conserved cysteine through the conserved F or W. Fields, in order: clone size, V gene, D gene, J gene, CDR3 protein, CDR3 DNA. A D gene is named only where the DNA matches it firmly. Clone size is stated in some rows and not others, as once, few, many or a class when expanded.

abundance: .; v_gene: TRBV27; d_gene: .; j_gene: TRBJ1-5; CDR3aa: CASSHRASYSNQPQHF; CDR3nt: TGTGCCAGCAGTCACCGGGCCTCATATAGCAATCAGCCCCAGCATTTT
abundance: many; v_gene: TRBV4-1; d_gene: .; j_gene: TRBJ1-3; CDR3aa: CASSQVFDNNPGNTIYF; CDR3nt: TGCGCCAGCAGCCAAGTCTTTGACAATAACCCTGGAAACACCATATATTTT
abundance: .; v_gene: TRBV19; d_gene: .; j_gene: TRBJ2-3; CDR3aa: CASSTGGPSTDTQYF; CDR3nt: TGTGCCAGTAGTACGGGCGGGCCTAGCACAGATACGCAGTATTTT
abundance: .; v_gene: TRBV5-1; d_gene: TRBD1; j_gene: TRBJ2-2; CDR3aa: CASSRGDRDTGELFF; CDR3nt: TGCGCCAGCAGCCGAGGGGACAGAGACACCGGGGAGCTGTTTTTT
abundance: .; v_gene: TRBV7-9; d_gene: .; j_gene: TRBJ1-1; CDR3aa: CASSLGGGTEAFF; CDR3nt: TGTGCCAGCAGCTTAGGAGGGGGAACTGAAGCTTTCTTT
abundance: .; v_gene: TRBV19; d_gene: .; j_gene: TRBJ2-3; CDR3aa: CASSINGGTDTQYF; CDR3nt: TGTGCCAGTAGTATTAATGGGGGCACAGATACGCAGTATTTT
abundance: .; v_gene: TRBV5-1; d_gene: .; j_gene: TRBJ2-1; CDR3aa: CASSLAPGDEQFF; CDR3nt: TGCGCCAGCAGCCTGGCCCCTGGGGATGAGCAGTTCTTC
abundance: .; v_gene: TRBV30; d_gene: .; j_gene: TRBJ1-5; CDR3aa: CAWSPGARYQPQHF; CDR3nt: TGTGCCTGGAGCCCGGGGGCCCGGTATCAGCCCCAGCATTTT
abundance: many; v_gene: TRBV7-9; d_gene: .; j_gene: TRBJ2-2; CDR3aa: CASSLEGSNTGELFF; CDR3nt: TGTGCCAGCAGCTTAGAGGGATCGAACACCGGGGAGCTGTTTTTT
abundance: .; v_gene: TRBV5-1; d_gene: TRBD1; j_gene: TRBJ2-1; CDR3aa: CASSMDRAGHEQFF; CDR3nt: TGCGCCAGCAGCATGGACAGGGCGGGCCATGAGCAGTTCTTC
abundance: .; v_gene: TRBV18; d_gene: .; j_gene: TRBJ2-5; CDR3aa: CASSSSRGQETQYF; CDR3nt: TGTGCCAGCTCATCCAGCCGGGGCCAAGAGACCCAGTACTTC
abundance: few; v_gene: TRBV28; d_gene: .; j_gene: TRBJ2-7; CDR3aa: CASNPTVGASSGMSYEQYF; CDR3nt: TGTGCCAGCAACCCAACCGTCGGGGCGTCGAGTGGGATGAGTTACGAGCAGTACTTC
abundance: once; v_gene: TRBV19; d_gene: .; j_gene: TRBJ2-7; CDR3aa: CASSISDSFYEQYF; CDR3nt: TGTGCCAGTAGTATATCGGATTCCTTCTACGAGCAGTACTTC
abundance: .; v_gene: TRBV11-2; d_gene: .; j_gene: TRBJ1-4; CDR3aa: CASSPLRGNEKLFF; CDR3nt: TGTGCCAGCAGCCCCCTAAGGGGGAATGAAAAACTGTTTTTT
abundance: .; v_gene: TRBV15; d_gene: .; j_gene: TRBJ2-5; CDR3aa: CATSGGRVRGETQYF; CDR3nt: TGTGCCACCAGCGGAGGTCGGGTGCGGGGAGAGACCCAGTACTTC
abundance: .; v_gene: TRBV21-1; d_gene: .; j_gene: TRBJ1-5; CDR3aa: CASSKASLGSDQPQHF; CDR3nt: TGTGCCAGCAGCAAAGCTTCCCTGGGTTCGGATCAGCCCCAGCATTTT
abundance: .; v_gene: TRBV28; d_gene: .; j_gene: TRBJ2-1; CDR3aa: CASRRLDNEQFF; CDR3nt: TGTGCCAGCAGACGCCTTGACAATGAGCAGTTCTTC
abundance: few; v_gene: TRBV28; d_gene: .; j_gene: TRBJ2-7; CDR3aa: CASSLYGFEQYF; CDR3nt: TGTGCCAGCAGTTTATACGGGTTCGAGCAGTACTTC
abundance: .; v_gene: TRBV6-1; d_gene: .; j_gene: TRBJ2-3; CDR3aa: CASSLVRTDTQYF; CDR3nt: TGTGCCAGCAGTCTGGTACGCACAGATACGCAGTATTTT
abundance: .; v_gene: TRBV18; d_gene: .; j_gene: TRBJ1-1; CDR3aa: CASSPRDIRLEAFF; CDR3nt: TGTGCCAGCTCACCCCGGGACATTCGCCTTGAAGCTTTCTTT
abundance: few; v_gene: TRBV29-1; d_gene: TRBD1; j_gene: TRBJ1-5; CDR3aa: CSVGQGDQPQHF; CDR3nt: TGCAGCGTTGGCCAGGGGGATCAGCCCCAGCATTTT
abundance: .; v_gene: TRBV28; d_gene: TRBD1; j_gene: TRBJ1-2; CDR3aa: CASSLTGGMMGDGYTF; CDR3nt: TGTGCCAGCAGTCTCACAGGGGGCATGATGGGTGATGGCTACACCTTC
abundance: .; v_gene: TRBV5-1; d_gene: TRBD1; j_gene: TRBJ2-7; CDR3aa: CASSSFRQGREQYF; CDR3nt: TGCGCCAGCAGCTCCTTCCGACAGGGCCGAGAGCAGTACTTC
abundance: .; v_gene: TRBV6-5; d_gene: .; j_gene: TRBJ1-5; CDR3aa: CASSLVGQPQHF; CDR3nt: TGTGCCAGCAGTTTAGTTGGTCAGCCCCAGCATTTT
abundance: once; v_gene: TRBV18; d_gene: .; j_gene: TRBJ1-5; CDR3aa: CASSPPGGAGNQPQHF; CDR3nt: TGTGCCAGCTCACCACCGGGGGGCGCCGGCAATCAGCCCCAGCATTTT
abundance: many; v_gene: TRBV27; d_gene: .; j_gene: TRBJ2-7; CDR3aa: CATFTSSYEQYF; CDR3nt: TGTGCCACCTTTACGAGCTCCTACGAGCAGTACTTC
abundance: few; v_gene: TRBV6-4; d_gene: TRBD2; j_gene: TRBJ2-1; CDR3aa: CASSGTSEGHNEQFF; CDR3nt: TGTGCCAGCAGTGGGACTAGCGAGGGCCACAATGAGCAGTTCTTC
abundance: .; v_gene: TRBV5-6; d_gene: .; j_gene: TRBJ1-1; CDR3aa: CASSLYQTVRNTEAFF; CDR3nt: TGTGCCAGCAGCTTATACCAGACAGTTCGAAACACTGAAGCTTTCTTT
abundance: .; v_gene: TRBV5-1; d_gene: TRBD1; j_gene: TRBJ1-1; CDR3aa: CASSLSTGAVEAFF; CDR3nt: TGCGCCAGCAGCCTGTCTACAGGGGCCGTAGAAGCTTTCTTT
abundance: .; v_gene: TRBV15; d_gene: .; j_gene: TRBJ2-1; CDR3aa: CATSREQGGTYGNEQFF; CDR3nt: TGTGCCACCAGCAGAGAACAGGGGGGGACCTATGGGAATGAGCAGTTCTTC
abundance: few; v_gene: TRBV5-3; d_gene: .; j_gene: TRBJ1-1; CDR3aa: CARSLCRRENTEAFF; CDR3nt: TGTGCCAGAAGCTTGTGTCGCAGGGAGAACACTGAAGCTTTCTTT
abundance: .; v_gene: TRBV7-8; d_gene: TRBD2; j_gene: TRBJ2-2; CDR3aa: CASSSVAGSSTGELFF; CDR3nt: TGTGCCAGCAGCTCAGTAGCGGGATCTAGCACCGGGGAGCTGTTTTTT
abundance: many; v_gene: TRBV6-1; d_gene: .; j_gene: TRBJ1-5; CDR3aa: CASSEGWENQPQHF; CDR3nt: TGTGCCAGCAGTGAAGGGTGGGAAAATCAGCCCCAGCATTTT
abundance: once; v_gene: TRBV7-9; d_gene: .; j_gene: TRBJ2-5; CDR3aa: CASSPQVGRESQETQYF; CDR3nt: TGTGCCAGCAGCCCCCAGGTAGGACGGGAAAGTCAGGAGACCCAGTACTTC
abundance: .; v_gene: TRBV29-1; d_gene: .; j_gene: TRBJ2-2; CDR3aa: CSVEQGFTGELFF; CDR3nt: TGCAGCGTTGAACAGGGGTTCACCGGGGAGCTGTTTTTT
abundance: .; v_gene: TRBV10-3; d_gene: .; j_gene: TRBJ1-4; CDR3aa: CAISESGRIEKLFF; CDR3nt: TGTGCCATCAGTGAGTCAGGACGTATTGAAAAACTGTTTTTT
abundance: .; v_gene: TRBV11-2; d_gene: .; j_gene: TRBJ2-7; CDR3aa: CASSLSEPSEQYF; CDR3nt: TGTGCCAGCAGCTTAAGCGAACCCAGCGAGCAGTACTTC
abundance: once; v_gene: TRBV4-1; d_gene: TRBD2; j_gene: TRBJ2-3; CDR3aa: CASSQLAGAVFVTDTQYF; CDR3nt: TGCGCCAGCAGCCAATTAGCGGGAGCGGTATTTGTGACAGATACGCAGTATTTT
abundance: few; v_gene: TRBV28; d_gene: .; j_gene: TRBJ2-1; CDR3aa: CASTAGNYNEQFF; CDR3nt: TGTGCCAGCACCGCCGGGAACTACAATGAGCAGTTCTTC
abundance: .; v_gene: TRBV10-3; d_gene: TRBD1; j_gene: TRBJ1-1; CDR3aa: CAISEGQGGDEAFF; CDR3nt: TGTGCCATCAGTGAAGGACAGGGCGGAGATGAAGCTTTCTTT
abundance: few; v_gene: TRBV5-6; d_gene: .; j_gene: TRBJ2-7; CDR3aa: CASSFRLARAGLYEQYF; CDR3nt: TGTGCCAGCAGCTTTCGTCTAGCGCGAGCCGGACTCTATGAGCAGTACTTC
abundance: .; v_gene: TRBV18; d_gene: .; j_gene: TRBJ1-2; CDR3aa: CASSPTGYGYTF; CDR3nt: TGTGCCAGCTCACCGACAGGTTATGGCTACACCTTC
abundance: .; v_gene: TRBV5-1; d_gene: TRBD1; j_gene: TRBJ2-7; CDR3aa: CASSAGTEAIRLYF; CDR3nt: TGCGCCAGCAGCGCCGGGACAGAGGCAATCCGGTTGTACTTC
abundance: once; v_gene: TRBV28; d_gene: .; j_gene: TRBJ1-5; CDR3aa: CASSIFGNQPQHF; CDR3nt: TGTGCCAGCAGCATCTTTGGCAATCAGCCCCAGCATTTT
abundance: .; v_gene: TRBV15; d_gene: .; j_gene: TRBJ1-5; CDR3aa: CATSPGSANQPQHF; CDR3nt: TGTGCCACCAGCCCGGGTAGCGCGAATCAGCCCCAGCATTTT
abundance: .; v_gene: TRBV4-1; d_gene: .; j_gene: TRBJ1-5; CDR3aa: CASSQGRGNSNQPQHF; CDR3nt: TGCGCCAGCAGCCAAGGCAGGGGCAATAGCAATCAGCCCCAGCATTTT
abundance: .; v_gene: TRBV7-9; d_gene: .; j_gene: TRBJ2-7; CDR3aa: CASSLDGRTYEQYF; CDR3nt: TGTGCCAGCAGCTTAGACGGCAGAACCTACGAGCAGTACTTC
abundance: once; v_gene: TRBV5-1; d_gene: .; j_gene: TRBJ1-4; CDR3aa: CASSLGVGLLAEKLFF; CDR3nt: TGCGCCAGCAGCTTGGGTGTCGGGCTACTCGCGGAAAAACTGTTTTTT
abundance: .; v_gene: TRBV28; d_gene: TRBD1; j_gene: TRBJ2-6; CDR3aa: CASSTGGGSGANVLTF; CDR3nt: TGTGCCAGCTCAACAGGGGGAGGCTCTGGGGCCAACGTCCTGACTTTC
abundance: .; v_gene: TRBV19; d_gene: .; j_gene: TRBJ2-7; CDR3aa: CASSIALARPYEQYF; CDR3nt: TGTGCCAGTAGTATAGCCCTAGCGAGACCCTACGAGCAGTACTTC
abundance: .; v_gene: TRBV29-1; d_gene: TRBD1; j_gene: TRBJ1-3; CDR3aa: CSVEQDRGNTIYF; CDR3nt: TGCAGCGTTGAACAGGACAGGGGAAACACCATATATTTT
abundance: .; v_gene: TRBV11-2; d_gene: TRBD2; j_gene: TRBJ2-7; CDR3aa: CASSLFAAGVLYEQYF; CDR3nt: TGTGCCAGCAGCTTATTTGCGGCGGGAGTTTTGTACGAGCAGTACTTC
abundance: .; v_gene: TRBV19; d_gene: TRBD1; j_gene: TRBJ2-5; CDR3aa: CASSTSGTGLETQYF; CDR3nt: TGTGCCAGTAGTACGTCCGGGACAGGGTTGGAGACCCAGTACTTC
abundance: .; v_gene: TRBV5-4; d_gene: TRBD1; j_gene: TRBJ2-5; CDR3aa: CASSLQGAGETQYF; CDR3nt: TGTGCCAGCAGCTTGCAGGGGGCGGGGGAGACCCAGTACTTC
abundance: .; v_gene: TRBV9; d_gene: TRBD1; j_gene: TRBJ2-5; CDR3aa: CASSSRTGAQETQYF; CDR3nt: TGTGCCAGCAGCTCCCGGACAGGGGCACAAGAGACCCAGTACTTC
abundance: .; v_gene: TRBV4-1; d_gene: .; j_gene: TRBJ2-2; CDR3aa: CASSQDDPAMVLNTGELFF; CDR3nt: TGCGCCAGCAGCCAAGATGACCCGGCTATGGTTTTAAACACCGGGGAGCTGTTTTTT
abundance: .; v_gene: TRBV7-6; d_gene: .; j_gene: TRBJ2-2; CDR3aa: CASRLEPTAGELFF; CDR3nt: TGTGCCAGCAGACTAGAACCTACAGCCGGGGAGCTGTTTTTT
abundance: few; v_gene: TRBV2; d_gene: .; j_gene: TRBJ2-5; CDR3aa: CASRIGAGYQETQYF; CDR3nt: TGTGCCAGCCGTATTGGGGCGGGGTACCAAGAGACCCAGTACTTC
abundance: .; v_gene: TRBV4-1; d_gene: TRBD2; j_gene: TRBJ2-4; CDR3aa: CASSQLAGKNIQYF; CDR3nt: TGCGCCAGCAGCCAACTAGCGGGAAAAAACATTCAGTACTTC
abundance: .; v_gene: TRBV7-2; d_gene: .; j_gene: TRBJ2-7; CDR3aa: CASSLYGQGTYEQYF; CDR3nt: TGTGCCAGCAGCTTATACGGCCAGGGGACATACGAGCAGTACTTC